The clone carrying this TCR beta chain has ten or more counts. The source of the sample is a study of response to subunit inactivated influenza vaccine. TCRdb re-derived calls from the RT-PCR reads in MiXCR, one entry per CDR3 protein. The table records some 850,000 distinct CDR3 sequences, approximately 18% of them present only once. The V segment lost 0 bases and the J segment 8 bases; nucleotides outside the gene matches: 5. The CDR3 is 15 residues long. Germline CDR1 reads SGHRS; CDR2 reads YFSETQ. Material: PBMCs from blood, obtained 5 to 6 days after vaccination. The receptor's source is a man aged 50-59 years who received an inactivated influenza vaccine. The chain combines TRBV5-1 with TRBJ1-4; 9 nucleotides align to TRBD1. Written as DNA, the CDR3 is TGCGCCAGCAGCTTGGCGGGACAGGGCAACGAAAAACTGTTTTTT. Translating it yields CASSLAGQGNEKLFF. Supplemented by reference TRBV5-1 and TRBJ1-4, the full variable domain reads KAGVTQTPRYLIKTRGQQVTLSCSPISGHRSVSWYQQTPGQGLQFLFEYFSETQRNKGNFPGRFSGRQFSNSRSEMNVSTLELGDSALYLCASSLAGQGNEKLFFGSGTQLSVL.